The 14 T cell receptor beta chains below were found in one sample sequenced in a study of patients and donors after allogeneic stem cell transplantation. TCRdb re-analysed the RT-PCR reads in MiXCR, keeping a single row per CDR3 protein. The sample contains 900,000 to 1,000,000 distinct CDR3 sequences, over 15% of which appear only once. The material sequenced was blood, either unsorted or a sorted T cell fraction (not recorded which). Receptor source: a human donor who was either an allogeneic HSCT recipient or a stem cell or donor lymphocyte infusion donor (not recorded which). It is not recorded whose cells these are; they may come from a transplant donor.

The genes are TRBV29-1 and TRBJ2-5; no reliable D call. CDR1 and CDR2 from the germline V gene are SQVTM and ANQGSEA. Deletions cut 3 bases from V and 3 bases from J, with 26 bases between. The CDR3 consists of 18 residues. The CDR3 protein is CSVDPHSRLPALEETQYF. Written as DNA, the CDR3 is TGCAGCGTTGACCCCCATAGCCGTCTCCCCGCCTTGGAAGAGACCCAGTACTTC.

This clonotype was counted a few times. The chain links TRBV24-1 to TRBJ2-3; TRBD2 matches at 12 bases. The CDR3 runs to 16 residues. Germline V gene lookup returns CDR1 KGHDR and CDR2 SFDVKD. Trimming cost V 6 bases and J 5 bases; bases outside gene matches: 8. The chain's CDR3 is CATSIPSGGAKDTQYF. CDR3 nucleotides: TGTGCCACCAGTATCCCTAGCGGGGGGGCCAAAGATACGCAGTATTTT.

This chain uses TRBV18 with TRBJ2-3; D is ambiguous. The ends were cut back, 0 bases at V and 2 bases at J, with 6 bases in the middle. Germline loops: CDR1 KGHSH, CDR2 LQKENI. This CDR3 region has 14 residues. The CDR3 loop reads CASSPPSNTDTQYF. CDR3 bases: TGTGCCAGCTCACCACCCTCCAACACAGATACGCAGTATTTT.

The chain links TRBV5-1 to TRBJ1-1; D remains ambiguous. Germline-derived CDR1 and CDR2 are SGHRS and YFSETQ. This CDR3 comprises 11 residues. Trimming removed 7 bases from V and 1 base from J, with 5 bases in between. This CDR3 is CASPGNTEAFF. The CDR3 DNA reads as TGCGCCAGCCCGGGGAACACTGAAGCTTTCTTT.

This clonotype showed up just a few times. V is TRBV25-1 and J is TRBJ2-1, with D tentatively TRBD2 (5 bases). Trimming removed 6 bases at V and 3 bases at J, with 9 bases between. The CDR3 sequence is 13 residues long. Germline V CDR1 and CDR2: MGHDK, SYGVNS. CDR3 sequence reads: CASSPEGYNEQFF. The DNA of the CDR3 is TGTGCCAGCAGCCCCGAGGGCTACAATGAGCAGTTCTTC.

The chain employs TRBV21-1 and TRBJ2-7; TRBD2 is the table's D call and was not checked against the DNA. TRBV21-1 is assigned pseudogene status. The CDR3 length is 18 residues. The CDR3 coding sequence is TGTGCCAGCAGCAAAGCGGGTGGACCTAGCGGGAGAAGGAACGAGCAGTACTTC. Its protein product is CASSKAGGPSGRRNEQYF.

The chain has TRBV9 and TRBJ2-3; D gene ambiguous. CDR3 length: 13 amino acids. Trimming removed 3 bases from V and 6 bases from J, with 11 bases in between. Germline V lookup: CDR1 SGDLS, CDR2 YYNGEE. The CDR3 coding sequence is TGTGCCAGCAGCGCCGACCAGGTGGATACGCAGTATTTT. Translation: CASSADQVDTQYF.

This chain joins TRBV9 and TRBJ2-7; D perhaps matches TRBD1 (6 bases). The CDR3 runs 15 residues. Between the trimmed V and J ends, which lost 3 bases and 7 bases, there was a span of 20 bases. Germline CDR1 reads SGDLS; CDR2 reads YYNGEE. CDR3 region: CASSATTGGRTEQYF. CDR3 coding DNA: TGTGCCAGCAGCGCCACCACTGGGGGCAGGACGGAGCAGTACTTC.

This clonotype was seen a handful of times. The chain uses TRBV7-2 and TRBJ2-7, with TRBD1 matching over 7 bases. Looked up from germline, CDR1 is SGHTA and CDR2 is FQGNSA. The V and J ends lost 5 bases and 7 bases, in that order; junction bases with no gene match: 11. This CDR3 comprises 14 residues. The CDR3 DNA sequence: TGTGCCAGCAGCAAGGGACAGCGCCTTGGGGAGCAGTACTTC. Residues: CASSKGQRLGEQYF.

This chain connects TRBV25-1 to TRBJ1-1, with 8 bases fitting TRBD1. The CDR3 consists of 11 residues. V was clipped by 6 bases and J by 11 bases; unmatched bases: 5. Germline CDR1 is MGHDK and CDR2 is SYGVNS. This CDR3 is CASSRTGHAFF. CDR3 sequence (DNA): TGTGCCAGCAGCCGGACAGGGCACGCTTTCTTT.

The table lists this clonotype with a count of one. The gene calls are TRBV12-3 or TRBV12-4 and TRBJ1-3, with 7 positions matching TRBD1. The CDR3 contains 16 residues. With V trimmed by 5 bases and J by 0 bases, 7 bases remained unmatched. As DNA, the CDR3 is TGTGCCAGCAGTCCCGGGGACAGCCGCTCTGGAAACACCATATATTTT. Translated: CASSPGDSRSGNTIYF.

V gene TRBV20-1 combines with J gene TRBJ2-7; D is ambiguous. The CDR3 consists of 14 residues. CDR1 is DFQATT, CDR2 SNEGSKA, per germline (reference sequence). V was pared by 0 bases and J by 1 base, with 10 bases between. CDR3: CSARDVVGSYEQYF. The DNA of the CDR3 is TGCAGTGCTAGAGATGTCGTGGGTTCCTACGAGCAGTACTTC.

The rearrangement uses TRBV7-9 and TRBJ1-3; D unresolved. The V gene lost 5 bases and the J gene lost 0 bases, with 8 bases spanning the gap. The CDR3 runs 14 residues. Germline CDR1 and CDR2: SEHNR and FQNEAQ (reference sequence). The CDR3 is CASSLRPSGNTIYF. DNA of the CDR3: TGTGCCAGCAGCCTCCGTCCCTCTGGAAACACCATATATTTT.

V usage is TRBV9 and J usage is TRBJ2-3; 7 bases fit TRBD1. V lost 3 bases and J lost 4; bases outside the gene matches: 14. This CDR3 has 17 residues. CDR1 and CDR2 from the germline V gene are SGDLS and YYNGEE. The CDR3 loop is CASSEARRGSLPDTQYF. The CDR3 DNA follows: TGTGCCAGCAGCGAGGCCCGCAGGGGGTCTCTTCCAGATACGCAGTATTTT.